These T cell receptor beta chains were read from a single sample in a study of blood T cell repertoires in COVID-19. Assay used: immunoSEQ multiplex PCR; TCRdb lists only in-frame clones, some missing. The sample holds approximately 250,000 clones, roughly 90% seen once. Sequencing was performed on peripheral blood. Source of these receptors: a man aged 25 to 40 who had recovered from COVID-19. Both conserved end residues are part of each CDR3. D genes are given only for firm matches. Only some rows state a clone size, as once, few, many or a class for expanded clones.

j_call: TRBJ1-3
d_call: NA
v_call: TRBV21-1
clone_size: NA
cdr3_aa: CASSVRQGSVKIGNTIYF
cdr3_nt: TGTGCCAGCAGCGTTCGACAGGGATCCGTCAAGATTGGAAACACCATATATTTT

j_call: TRBJ1-5
d_call: TRBD1
v_call: TRBV5-1
clone_size: NA
cdr3_aa: CASSVTGASQPQHF
cdr3_nt: TGCGCCAGCAGCGTGACAGGGGCTAGTCAGCCCCAGCATTTT

j_call: TRBJ1-6
d_call: NA
v_call: TRBV5-8
clone_size: NA
cdr3_aa: CASSSIVPGGNSPLHF
cdr3_nt: TGTGCCAGCAGCTCCATTGTCCCGGGGGGAAATTCACCCCTCCACTTT

j_call: TRBJ1-6
d_call: TRBD1
v_call: TRBV11-2
clone_size: NA
cdr3_aa: CASSPGLGRGQINSPLHF
cdr3_nt: TGTGCCAGCAGCCCCGGGTTGGGCCGGGGACAGATTAATTCACCCCTCCACTTT

j_call: TRBJ2-1
d_call: TRBD2
v_call: TRBV13
clone_size: few
cdr3_aa: CASEKRGIYNEQFF
cdr3_nt: TGTGCCAGTGAGAAGCGGGGGATATACAATGAGCAGTTCTTC

j_call: TRBJ1-1
d_call: NA
v_call: TRBV10-2
clone_size: NA
cdr3_aa: CASSDLTGHYMNTEAFF
cdr3_nt: TGCGCCAGCAGTGACCTGACGGGACACTATATGAACACTGAAGCTTTCTTT

j_call: TRBJ2-7
d_call: TRBD2
v_call: TRBV11-2
clone_size: NA
cdr3_aa: CASSLLVLISGGDPYEQYF
cdr3_nt: TGTGCCAGCAGCTTATTAGTCCTCATCTCGGGGGGGGATCCCTACGAGCAGTACTTC

j_call: TRBJ1-1
d_call: TRBD1
v_call: TRBV15
clone_size: NA
cdr3_aa: CATSRDSIGGGTNTEAFF
cdr3_nt: TGTGCCACCAGCAGAGATTCGATAGGGGGCGGGACGAACACTGAAGCTTTCTTT

j_call: TRBJ1-3
d_call: TRBD1
v_call: TRBV15
clone_size: NA
cdr3_aa: CATSRDRSTGNTIYF
cdr3_nt: TGTGCCACCAGCAGGGACAGGTCCACTGGAAACACCATATATTTT

j_call: TRBJ2-7
d_call: NA
v_call: TRBV5-8
clone_size: NA
cdr3_aa: CASSYRDYEQYF
cdr3_nt: TGTGCCAGCAGCTATCGAGACTACGAGCAGTACTTC

j_call: TRBJ1-2
d_call: NA
v_call: TRBV15
clone_size: NA
cdr3_aa: CATSRDRRVGQNYGYTF
cdr3_nt: TGTGCCACCAGCAGAGATCGTCGGGTGGGGCAGAACTATGGCTACACCTTC

j_call: TRBJ1-2
d_call: NA
v_call: TRBV25-1
clone_size: NA
cdr3_aa: CASSELSGGYTF
cdr3_nt: TGTGCCAGCAGTGAATTAAGTGGCGGCTACACCTTC

j_call: TRBJ2-5
d_call: NA
v_call: TRBV11-2
clone_size: once
cdr3_aa: CASSFGRRGLQETQYF
cdr3_nt: TGTGCCAGCAGCTTCGGTAGAAGAGGCCTACAAGAGACCCAGTACTTC

j_call: TRBJ2-2
d_call: TRBD2
v_call: TRBV24-1
clone_size: NA
cdr3_aa: CATSAREGLAGGNTGELFF
cdr3_nt: TGTGCCACCAGTGCCCGGGAGGGACTAGCGGGAGGGAACACCGGGGAGCTGTTTTTT

j_call: TRBJ1-4
d_call: TRBD1
v_call: TRBV18
clone_size: NA
cdr3_aa: CASSPGQPNEKLFF
cdr3_nt: TGTGCCAGCTCTCCGGGACAGCCTAATGAAAAACTGTTTTTT